A single sample gave rise to the 9 T cell receptor beta chains below, sequenced in a study of technical replicates of blood from a few donors. The repertoire was sequenced with immunoSEQ multiplex PCR; TCRdb's copy has only in-frame clones and lacks some. The sample has some 70,000 clones, over 75% seen once; the top ten hold 3.5% to 5%. The sequencing input was PBMCs. The origin of the receptors is a human donor in good health. Some clones in this sample may be carry-over from other donors' samples.

The chain joins TRBV18 to TRBJ2-7; D is possibly TRBD1 (6 bases). This CDR3 has 14 residues. The germline V gene encodes CDR1 KGHSH and CDR2 LQKENI. The V end was cut by 3 bases, the J end by 4 bases, with 13 bases between. CDR3 DNA: TGTGCCAGCTCACCGTCCAAACAGGGATACGAGCAGTACTTC. This translates into CASSPSKQGYEQYF.

The V call is TRBV5-1, the J call TRBJ1-1, with a weak D call TRBD1 (6 bases). Between the trimmed V and J ends, which lost 4 bases and 1 base, there was a span of 11 bases. This CDR3 region has 14 residues. Germline CDR1 SGHRS, CDR2 YFSETQ. CDR3 in DNA: TGCGCCAGCAGCCCTCAGACAGGGAACACTGAAGCTTTCTTT. This translates into CASSPQTGNTEAFF.

The V call is TRBV19, the J call TRBJ2-1, with a possible D match to TRBD1 (6 bases). Germline values: CDR1 LNHDA, CDR2 SQIVND (reference sequence). Trimming stripped 6 bases from V and 2 bases from J, with 17 bases between. The CDR3 runs 16 residues. In nucleotides, the CDR3 is TGTGCCAGTAGCTATAGAGGGACAAACGCCTACAATGAGCAGTTCTTC. Translated, it gives CASSYRGTNAYNEQFF.

J is TRBJ2-7 and V is TRBV7-2, with D perhaps matching TRBD1 (5 bases). Trimming shortened V by 1 base and J by 7 bases, and 11 bases separated the two germline ends. CDR3 length: 13 amino acids. Germline V gene lookup returns CDR1 SGHTA and CDR2 FQGNSA. The CDR3 loop is CASSLGRVGEQYF. The CDR3 DNA follows: TGTGCCAGCAGCTTAGGCAGGGTAGGGGAGCAGTACTTC.

The chain has TRBV7-2 and TRBJ1-2, with D hard to call. CDR1 and CDR2 from the germline V gene are SGHTA and FQGNSA. This CDR3 contains 13 residues. Trimming took off 4 bases at V and 4 bases at J, with 10 bases between the two ends. The DNA of the CDR3 is TGTGCCAGCAGCTCCTACCACGGCTATGGCTACACCTTC. Its protein product is CASSSYHGYGYTF.

This chain joins TRBV18 and TRBJ1-2; weak D call: TRBD1 (6 bases). Deletions cut 6 bases from V and 3 bases from J, with 14 bases between. CDR1 and CDR2 (germline): KGHSH, LQKENI. CDR3 size: 14 residues. The CDR3 region has the DNA TGTGCCAGCTCCTCGGACAGTCCCGACTATGGCTACACCTTC. Its protein product is CASSSDSPDYGYTF.

This rearrangement joins TRBV29-1 to TRBJ2-1, with D possibly being TRBD2 (8 bases). The germline CDR1 and CDR2 sequences are SQVTM and ANQGSEA. The CDR3 runs to 21 residues. V lost 6 bases, J lost 5 bases, and 38 bases lay in between. In DNA, the CDR3 is TGCAGCGTCCCCGGGGGGGGACAGTCTAGTGTGGCGGGCCTACGGCACAATGAGCAGTTCTTC. Translation gives CSVPGGGQSSVAGLRHNEQFF.

The count of this clone is one. The J gene is TRBJ1-3, the V gene TRBV6-5, with unresolved D. Trimming shortened V by 2 bases and J by 8 bases, and 16 bases separated the two germline ends. This CDR3 comprises 15 residues. Germline-derived CDR1 and CDR2 are MNHEY and SVGAGI. The CDR3 region is CASSYTGSGIHTIYF. CDR3 sequence (DNA): TGTGCCAGCAGTTACACTGGCAGCGGGATTCACACCATATATTTT.

The chain couples TRBV29-1 to TRBJ1-1; D is unclear. Germline V gives CDR1 SQVTM, CDR2 ANQGSEA. The CDR3 has 15 amino acids. The ends were cut back, 5 bases at V and 1 base at J, with 17 bases in the middle. CDR3 nucleotide sequence: TGCAGCGTTTTGGAAGACGGTGGGCCGAACACTGAAGCTTTCTTT. Protein: CSVLEDGGPNTEAFF.